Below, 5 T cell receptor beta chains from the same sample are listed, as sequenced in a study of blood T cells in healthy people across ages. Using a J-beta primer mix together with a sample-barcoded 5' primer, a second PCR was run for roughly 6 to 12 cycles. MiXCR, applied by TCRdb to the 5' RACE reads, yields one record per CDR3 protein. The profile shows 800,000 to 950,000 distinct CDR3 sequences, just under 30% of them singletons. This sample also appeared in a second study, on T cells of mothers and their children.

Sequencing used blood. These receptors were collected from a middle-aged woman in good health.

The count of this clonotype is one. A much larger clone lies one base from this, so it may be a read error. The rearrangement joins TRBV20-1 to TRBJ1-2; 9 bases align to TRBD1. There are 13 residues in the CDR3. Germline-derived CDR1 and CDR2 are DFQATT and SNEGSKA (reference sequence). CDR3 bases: TGCAGCGCTCGGGACAGGGACCGGTGGGGCCACACCTTC. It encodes CSARDRDRWGHTF.

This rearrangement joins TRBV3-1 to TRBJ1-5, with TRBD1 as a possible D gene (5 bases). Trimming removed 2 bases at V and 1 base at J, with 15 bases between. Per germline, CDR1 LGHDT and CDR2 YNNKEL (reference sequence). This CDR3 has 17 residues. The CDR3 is CASSQLGGAGSNQPQHF. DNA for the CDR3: TGTGCCAGCAGCCAACTTGGAGGGGCTGGCAGCAATCAGCCCCAGCATTTT.

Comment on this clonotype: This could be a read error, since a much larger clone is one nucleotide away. In DNA form, the CDR3 reads TGTGCCGGCACCGCGGACAAGACCTACAATGAGCAGTTCTTC. Amino acid sequence: CAGTADKTYNEQFF. V is TRBV12-3 or TRBV12-4 and J is TRBJ2-1; tentative D call: TRBD1 (5 bases). The V end lost 11 bases, the J end lost 2 bases, and 16 bases lay between the germline ends. This CDR3 region has 14 residues.

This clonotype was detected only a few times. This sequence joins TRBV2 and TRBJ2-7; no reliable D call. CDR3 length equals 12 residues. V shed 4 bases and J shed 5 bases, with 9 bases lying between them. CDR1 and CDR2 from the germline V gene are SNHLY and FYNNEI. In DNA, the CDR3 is TGTGCCAGCAGTGCGTTGGCAGACGAGCAGTACTTC. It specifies CASSALADEQYF.

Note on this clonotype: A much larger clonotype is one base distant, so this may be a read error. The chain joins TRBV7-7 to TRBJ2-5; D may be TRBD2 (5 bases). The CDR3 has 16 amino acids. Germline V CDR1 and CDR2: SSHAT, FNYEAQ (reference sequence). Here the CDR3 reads CASSPGVGLGPETQYF. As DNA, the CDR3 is TGTGCTAGCAGCCCCGGGGTTGGGCTAGGACCCGAGACCCAGTACTTC.